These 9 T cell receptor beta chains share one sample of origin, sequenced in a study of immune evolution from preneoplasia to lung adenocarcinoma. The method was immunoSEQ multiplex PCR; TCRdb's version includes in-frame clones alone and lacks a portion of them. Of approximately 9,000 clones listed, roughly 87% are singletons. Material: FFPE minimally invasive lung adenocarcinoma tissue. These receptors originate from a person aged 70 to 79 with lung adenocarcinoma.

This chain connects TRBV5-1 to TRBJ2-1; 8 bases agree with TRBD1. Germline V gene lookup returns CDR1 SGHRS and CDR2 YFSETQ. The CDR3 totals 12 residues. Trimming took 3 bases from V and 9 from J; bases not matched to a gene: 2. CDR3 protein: CASSWGQAEQFF. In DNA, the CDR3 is TGCGCCAGCAGCTGGGGACAGGCTGAGCAGTTCTTC.

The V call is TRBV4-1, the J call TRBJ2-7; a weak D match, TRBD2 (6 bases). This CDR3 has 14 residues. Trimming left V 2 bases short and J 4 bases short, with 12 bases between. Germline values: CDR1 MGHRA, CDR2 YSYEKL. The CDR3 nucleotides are TGCGCCAGCAGCCAATCCCGGGAGCCGTACGAGCAGTACTTC. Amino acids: CASSQSREPYEQYF.

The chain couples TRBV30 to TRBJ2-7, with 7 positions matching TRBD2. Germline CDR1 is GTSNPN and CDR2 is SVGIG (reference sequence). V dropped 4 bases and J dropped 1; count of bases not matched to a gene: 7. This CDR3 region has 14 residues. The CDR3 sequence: CAWTGLERSYEQYF. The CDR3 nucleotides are TGTGCCTGGACCGGACTAGAAAGATCCTACGAGCAGTACTTC.

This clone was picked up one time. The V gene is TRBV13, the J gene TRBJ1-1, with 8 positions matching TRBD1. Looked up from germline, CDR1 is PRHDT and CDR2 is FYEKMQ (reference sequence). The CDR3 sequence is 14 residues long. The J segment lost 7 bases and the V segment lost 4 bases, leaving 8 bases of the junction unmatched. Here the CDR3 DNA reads TGTGCCAGCAGCTCCACGACAGGGGCTAATGAAGCTTTCTTT. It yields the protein CASSSTTGANEAFF.

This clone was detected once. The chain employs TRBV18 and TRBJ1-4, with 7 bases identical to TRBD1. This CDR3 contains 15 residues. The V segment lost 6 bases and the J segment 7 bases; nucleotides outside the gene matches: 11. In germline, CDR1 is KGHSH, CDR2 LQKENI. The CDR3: CASSLNRGEAEKLFF. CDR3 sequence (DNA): TGTGCCAGCTCCTTAAACAGGGGCGAGGCTGAAAAACTGTTTTTT.

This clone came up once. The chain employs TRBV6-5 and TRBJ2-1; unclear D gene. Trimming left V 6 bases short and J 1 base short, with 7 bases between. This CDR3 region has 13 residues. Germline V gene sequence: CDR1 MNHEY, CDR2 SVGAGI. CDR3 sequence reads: CASRKPSYNEQFF. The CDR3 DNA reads TGTGCCAGCAGGAAACCGTCCTACAATGAGCAGTTCTTC.

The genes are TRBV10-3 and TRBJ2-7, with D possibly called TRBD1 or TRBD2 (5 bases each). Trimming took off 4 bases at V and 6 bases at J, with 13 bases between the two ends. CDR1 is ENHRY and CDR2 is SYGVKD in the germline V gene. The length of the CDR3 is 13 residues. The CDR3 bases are TGTGCCATCAGTGCAGGGACGAGGTCCGAGCAGTACTTC. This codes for CAISAGTRSEQYF.

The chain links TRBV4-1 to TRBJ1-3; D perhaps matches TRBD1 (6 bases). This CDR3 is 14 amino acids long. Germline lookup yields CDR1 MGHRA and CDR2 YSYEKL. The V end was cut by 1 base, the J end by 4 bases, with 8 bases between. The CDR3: CASSQGQEGNTIYF. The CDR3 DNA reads TGCGCCAGCAGCCAAGGACAGGAGGGAAACACCATATATTTT.

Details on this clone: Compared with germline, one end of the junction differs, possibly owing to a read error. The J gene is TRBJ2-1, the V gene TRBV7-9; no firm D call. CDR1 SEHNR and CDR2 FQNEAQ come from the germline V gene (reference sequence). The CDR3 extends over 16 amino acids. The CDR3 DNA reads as TGTACCAGCAGCTTAAAAGGCGTCTCAAAAGACAATGAGCAGTTCTTC. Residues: CTSSLKGVSKDNEQFF.